Following are 12 T cell receptor beta chains from one sample sequenced in a study of CD8+ T cells in alopecia areata. It was cDNA, reverse transcribed from extracted RNA, that served as the sequencing template. Some clones are missing from TCRdb's copy, which holds only in-frame ones; the method was immunoSEQ multiplex PCR. The sample includes approximately 200,000 clones, 50% to 60% seen only once; the top ten take around 3.2%. Treatment here: oral pan-JAK inhibitor, 5-10 mg twice daily. The starting material was CD4+ T cells sorted from blood, obtained at week 4, from a patient treated with tofacitinib. The receptors shown here come from a human donor with alopecia areata.

This chain joins TRBV2 and TRBJ2-7; D gene uncertain. In germline, CDR1 is SNHLY, CDR2 FYNNEI. The CDR3 loop spans 14 amino acids. With 2 bases removed from V and 3 bases from J, the gap between germline ends came to 11 bases. CDR3 residues: CASSESLRIYEQYF. CDR3 nucleotide sequence: TGTGCCAGCAGTGAATCTTTAAGGATCTACGAGCAGTACTTC.

The CDR3 spells CACNLLEKLFF. CDR3 in DNA: TGTGCCTGTAACCTTCTGGAAAAACTGTTTTTT. The rearrangement joins TRBV27 to TRBJ1-4; D is uncertain. The CDR3 extends over 11 amino acids. The V gene lost 11 bases and the J gene lost 8 bases, with 12 bases spanning the gap. Germline V gene lookup returns CDR1 MNHEY and CDR2 SMNVEV (reference sequence).

The table lists this clone with a count of one. The CDR3 DNA is TGTGCCTGGAGTGTCTGGGACGGACAGCGCGGCTACACCTTC. Translation gives CAWSVWDGQRGYTF. J is TRBJ1-2 and V is TRBV30, with TRBD1 as a possible D gene (6 bases). V lost 0 bases, J lost 8 bases, and 16 bases lay in between. The CDR3 contains 14 residues. Germline values: CDR1 GTSNPN, CDR2 SVGIG (reference sequence).

V usage is TRBV30 and J usage is TRBJ2-1; 9 bases are shared with TRBD1. The germline V gene has CDR1 GTSNPN and CDR2 SVGIG (reference sequence). V was clipped by 3 bases and J by 8 bases; unmatched bases: 5. This CDR3 region has 13 residues. The CDR3 DNA sequence: TGTGCCTGGAGGGGGGACAGGGTTGATGAGCAGTTCTTC. It codes for CAWRGDRVDEQFF. Supplemented by reference TRBV30 and TRBJ2-1, the full variable domain reads SQTIHQWPATLVQPVGSPLSLECTVEGTSNPNLYWYRQAAGRGLQLLFYSVGIGQISSEVPQNLSASRPQDRQFILSSKKLLLSDSGFYLCAWRGDRVDEQFFGPGTRLTVL.

V usage is TRBV19 and J usage is TRBJ2-3; D is unresolved. The length of the CDR3 is 14 residues. V lost 6 bases, J lost 3 bases, and 13 bases lay in between. Germline CDR1 LNHDA, CDR2 SQIVND (reference sequence). The chain's CDR3 is CASRGWSLTDTQYF. Written as DNA, the CDR3 is TGTGCCAGTAGGGGATGGAGCTTGACAGATACGCAGTATTTT.

The CDR3 DNA reads TGCAGCGTTGCGATGCTCGGACAGCCCCAGCATTTT. Protein sequence: CSVAMLGQPQHF. V usage is TRBV29-1 and J usage is TRBJ1-5, with D unresolved. The germline V and J ends were trimmed by 4 bases and 7 bases, with 11 bases remaining between them. This CDR3 has 12 amino acids. Germline CDR1 SQVTM, CDR2 ANQGSEA.

A few counts support this clone. V usage is TRBV5-6 and J usage is TRBJ2-7; 7 bases line up with TRBD1. From germline, CDR1 is SGHDT and CDR2 YYEEEE. Losses at the gene ends were 3 bases for V and 3 bases for J; bases not matched to a gene: 3. There are 13 residues in the CDR3. The DNA for the CDR3 is TGTGCCAGCAGCTCACGGGACAGCTACGAGCAGTACTTC. Protein: CASSSRDSYEQYF.

The J gene is TRBJ2-1, the V gene TRBV5-1, with D possibly TRBD2 on 7 matching bases. The CDR3 is made up of 16 amino acids. Looked up from germline, CDR1 is SGHRS and CDR2 is YFSETQ. The V and J ends lost 4 bases and 2 bases respectively, with 16 bases between them. The CDR3 DNA reads as TGCGCCAGCAGCCTGCCGGGGGCGGGGGCCTACAATGAGCAGTTCTTC. It translates to CASSLPGAGAYNEQFF.

V is TRBV7-3 and J is TRBJ2-1, with 11 bases fitting TRBD2. Germline V gene data show CDR1 as SGHTA and CDR2 as FQGTGA. CDR3 length equals 20 residues. With 2 bases clipped from V and 1 base from J, the junction kept 13 bases outside the gene matches. Here the CDR3 reads CASSLRSGGAFSPSYNEQFF. The CDR3 nucleotides read TGTGCCAGCAGCTTACGTAGCGGGGGGGCCTTTAGCCCTTCCTACAATGAGCAGTTCTTC. Full variable domain (remainder filled in from reference TRBV7-3 and TRBJ2-1): GAGVSQTPSNKVTEKGKYVELRCDPISGHTALYWYRQSLGQGPEFLIYFQGTGAADDSGLPNDRFFAVRPEGSVSTLKIQRTERGDSAVYLCASSLRSGGAFSPSYNEQFFGPGTRLTVL.

The chain carries TRBV30 and TRBJ1-5; D is possibly TRBD1 (5 bases). This CDR3 region has 14 residues. Germline CDR1 GTSNPN, CDR2 SVGIG (reference sequence). Trimming cost V 4 bases and J 0 bases, with 10 bases left between them. The CDR3 loop reads CAWKGAVSNQPQHF. CDR3 in DNA: TGTGCCTGGAAAGGGGCGGTTAGCAATCAGCCCCAGCATTTT.

The chain links TRBV30 to TRBJ2-1; D is tentatively TRBD1 or TRBD2 (5 bases each). Germline V gene data show CDR1 as GTSNPN and CDR2 as SVGIG (reference sequence). The CDR3 spans 14 residues. Deletions cut 4 bases from V and 4 bases from J, with 14 bases between. This CDR3 is CAWNRPWGYNEQFF. CDR3 nucleotide sequence: TGTGCCTGGAACAGGCCTTGGGGGTACAATGAGCAGTTCTTC.

This clone was detected only a few times. V and J are TRBV23-1 and TRBJ2-6; D possibly corresponds to TRBD1 (5 bases). TRBV23-1 is given ORF status, its function remaining uncertain. V was pared by 1 base and J by 0 bases, with 13 bases between. The length of the CDR3 is 18 residues. CDR3 loop: CASSQCNRMHSGANVLTF. Here the CDR3 DNA reads TGCGCCAGCAGTCAATGCAACAGGATGCACTCTGGGGCCAACGTCCTGACTTTC.